These T cell receptor beta chains were read from a single sample in a study of blood T cells in healthy people across ages. One entry per CDR3 protein, called by TCRdb with MiXCR from the 5' RACE reads. The sample has 750,000 to 1,000,000 distinct CDR3 sequences; roughly 28% are singletons. This sample also belongs to another study, concerning T cells of mothers and their children.

Sequences were obtained from blood. These receptors originate from a woman between 40 and 50 years old in good health. Each CDR3 is given with its conserved first and last residue. Only part of the rows carry a size: once, few, many, or a class if the clone is expanded.

clone size: many; J gene: TRBJ2-5; V gene: TRBV20-1; CDR3 length: 13; CDR3 protein: CSAGGQNQETQYF
clone size: many; J gene: TRBJ2-7; V gene: TRBV29-1; CDR3 length: 15; CDR3 protein: CSVEDYDRGHYEQYF
clone size: few; J gene: TRBJ2-7; V gene: TRBV4-3; CDR3 length: 13; CDR3 protein: CASSQDLRVEQYF
clone size: few; J gene: .; V gene: TRBV12-3/TRBV12-4; CDR3 length: 14; CDR3 protein: CASRLTGGAETQYF
clone size: .; J gene: TRBJ1-6; V gene: TRBV20-1; CDR3 length: 15; CDR3 protein: CSAKNEQGSGSPLHF
clone size: .; J gene: TRBJ1-4; V gene: TRBV28; CDR3 length: 16; CDR3 protein: CASSSPRQGKGEKLFF
clone size: .; J gene: TRBJ2-7; V gene: TRBV9; CDR3 length: 15; CDR3 protein: CASSVGAGEHYEQYF
clone size: many; J gene: TRBJ1-1; V gene: TRBV7-3; CDR3 length: 14; CDR3 protein: CASSLGSSNTEAFF
clone size: .; J gene: TRBJ1-2; V gene: TRBV7-3; CDR3 length: 16; CDR3 protein: CASSLTGGRAPEGYTF
clone size: .; J gene: TRBJ2-7; V gene: TRBV12-3/TRBV12-4; CDR3 length: 17; CDR3 protein: CASSLALLAGAFYEQYF
clone size: .; J gene: TRBJ2-7; V gene: TRBV28; CDR3 length: 14; CDR3 protein: CATLNRMRDYTQYF
clone size: many; J gene: TRBJ1-2; V gene: TRBV20-1; CDR3 length: 14; CDR3 protein: CSAPKDRSNYGYTF
clone size: once; J gene: TRBJ1-1; V gene: TRBV4-1; CDR3 length: 15; CDR3 protein: CASSQGSGTNTEAFF
clone size: .; J gene: TRBJ2-5; V gene: TRBV7-2; CDR3 length: 15; CDR3 protein: CASSLGRAFQETQYF
clone size: .; J gene: TRBJ2-1; V gene: TRBV7-8; CDR3 length: 18; CDR3 protein: CASSPFSLTGGSYNEQFF
clone size: .; J gene: TRBJ2-3; V gene: TRBV7-2; CDR3 length: 15; CDR3 protein: CASSELAGPTDTQYF
clone size: .; J gene: TRBJ2-5; V gene: TRBV12-3/TRBV12-4; CDR3 length: 11; CDR3 protein: CASSYTNEQYF
clone size: .; J gene: TRBJ1-1; V gene: TRBV28; CDR3 length: 15; CDR3 protein: CASSSNDRDSAEAFF
clone size: few; J gene: TRBJ1-5; V gene: TRBV4-3; CDR3 length: 16; CDR3 protein: CTSSQESGLGNQPQHF
clone size: few; J gene: TRBJ2-3; V gene: TRBV6-6; CDR3 length: 15; CDR3 protein: CASSYPGTRDDTQYF
clone size: .; J gene: TRBJ2-2; V gene: TRBV20-1; CDR3 length: 13; CDR3 protein: CSARYGSGGELFF
clone size: .; J gene: TRBJ1-4; V gene: TRBV12-3/TRBV12-4; CDR3 length: 16; CDR3 protein: CASSPPQTGVLEKLFF
clone size: many; J gene: TRBJ2-1; V gene: TRBV7-3; CDR3 length: 13; CDR3 protein: CASSMTSGNEQFF
clone size: many; J gene: TRBJ1-2; V gene: TRBV6-5; CDR3 length: 13; CDR3 protein: CASRPTGGYGYTF
clone size: few; J gene: TRBJ1-2; V gene: TRBV6-2/TRBV6-3; CDR3 length: 14; CDR3 protein: CASSYSGQGDGYTF
clone size: many; J gene: TRBJ2-5; V gene: TRBV11-1; CDR3 length: 14; CDR3 protein: CASSLESWTSTQYF
clone size: .; J gene: TRBJ2-3; V gene: TRBV5-1; CDR3 length: 17; CDR3 protein: CASSLAPDTTSTDTQYF
clone size: many; J gene: TRBJ1-2; V gene: TRBV5-1; CDR3 length: 14; CDR3 protein: CASSLALQGDGYTF
clone size: many; J gene: TRBJ2-1; V gene: TRBV11-2; CDR3 length: 15; CDR3 protein: CASSLVRGGANEQFF
clone size: .; J gene: TRBJ1-6; V gene: TRBV15; CDR3 length: 14; CDR3 protein: CATTLDRGNPPLHF
clone size: .; J gene: TRBJ2-5; V gene: TRBV5-1; CDR3 length: 16; CDR3 protein: CASSLVTGQKDETQYF
clone size: once; J gene: TRBJ1-2; V gene: TRBV20-1; CDR3 length: 16; CDR3 protein: CSARPTDRAALYGYTF